The 15 T cell receptor beta chains below were found in one sample sequenced in a study of memory CD4+ T cells and cytomegalovirus serostatus. Data came from immunoSEQ multiplex PCR; TCRdb stores just in-frame clones and leaves some out. The sample includes some 80,000 clones, over 80% seen only once; the top ten take 0.78%. Single viable CD3+CD4+CD8-CD45RO+ cells were sorted as the memory CD4+ T cells. The sample comprised memory CD4+ T cells from blood. The receptor source for this set is an adult in good health and CMV-seronegative.

The CDR3 sequence: CASSGEFSNQPQHF. The DNA for the CDR3 is TGTGCCAGCAGTGGTGAATTTAGCAATCAGCCCCAGCATTTT. The V gene is TRBV7-9, the J gene TRBJ1-5; no definite D call. Germline CDR1 SEHNR, CDR2 FQNEAQ (reference sequence). The length of the CDR3 is 14 residues. V lost 6 bases, J lost 0 bases, and 9 bases lay in between.

This chain connects TRBV30 to TRBJ2-7; a possible D gene is TRBD1 (5 bases). V lost 1 base to trimming and J lost 8 bases, with 9 bases between them. CDR3 length equals 11 residues. Germline CDR1 GTSNPN, CDR2 SVGIG (reference sequence). DNA of the CDR3: TGTGCCTGGAGTGGCAGGGCCCAGCAGTACTTC. Translating it yields CAWSGRAQQYF.

This sequence joins TRBV4-2 and TRBJ2-1; 7 bases are a match to TRBD2. The V gene end was trimmed by 1 base and the J gene end by 8 bases; junction bases not matched to a gene: 5. Germline CDR1 reads LGHNA; CDR2 reads YNFKEQ. The CDR3 is 14 amino acids. DNA of the CDR3: TGTGCCAGCAGCCAAGGTCTGGGGGGGTATGAGCAGTTCTTC. Its translation: CASSQGLGGYEQFF.

This chain joins TRBV9 and TRBJ2-2; D gene unclear. Germline V gene sequence: CDR1 SGDLS, CDR2 YYNGEE. The CDR3 is made up of 15 amino acids. V was shortened by 5 bases and J by 6 bases, with 17 bases between the two germline ends. The CDR3: CASSVIDGRPGELFF. As DNA, the CDR3 is TGTGCCAGCAGTGTAATAGATGGTAGGCCCGGGGAGCTGTTTTTT.

The gene calls are TRBV10-2 and TRBJ2-1, with D hard to call. Germline V lookup: CDR1 WSHSY, CDR2 SAAADI. The CDR3 is 12 amino acids. The V end lost 4 bases, the J end lost 8 bases, and 9 bases lay between the germline ends. In DNA, the CDR3 is TGCGCCAGCAGTGGAAGGGATGATGAGCAGTTCTTC. It yields the protein CASSGRDDEQFF.

V and J are TRBV11-1 and TRBJ1-1; D uncertain. The CDR3 sequence is 13 residues long. Trimming pared 5 bases from V and 6 bases from J, leaving 13 bases between. Germline V gene lookup returns CDR1 SGHAT and CDR2 FQDESV (reference sequence). The DNA for the CDR3 is TGTGCCAGCAGCCTGAGCCGAGGGTCTGAAGCTTTCTTT. The encoded protein is CASSLSRGSEAFF.

The chain links TRBV7-9 to TRBJ1-2, with 7 nucleotides matching TRBD1. Trimming at V came to 5 bases and at J to 0 bases, leaving 6 bases not matched to a gene. The germline CDR1 and CDR2 sequences are SEHNR and FQNEAQ (reference sequence). This CDR3 spans 15 amino acids. CDR3 nucleotides: TGTGCCAGCAGCCTGAGACAGGGAGCTAACTATGGCTACACCTTC. This codes for CASSLRQGANYGYTF.

This clone occurred a few times. V is TRBV18 and J is TRBJ1-1; D is ambiguous. This CDR3 is 12 amino acids long. Germline lookup yields CDR1 KGHSH and CDR2 LQKENI. V lost 3 bases to trimming and J lost 2 bases, with 4 bases between them. The CDR3, as DNA: TGTGCCAGCTCACCGTACAACACTGAAGCTTTCTTT. This sequence encodes CASSPYNTEAFF.

V gene TRBV29-1 combines with J gene TRBJ1-1; D gene uncertain. CDR1 and CDR2 from the germline V gene are SQVTM and ANQGSEA. The CDR3 contains 13 residues. V gave up 3 bases and J gave up 0 bases, with 8 bases separating them. The DNA for the CDR3 is TGCAGCGTTGATAGGGTTATGAACACTGAAGCTTTCTTT. Its translation: CSVDRVMNTEAFF.

This clone appeared once. The CDR3 here is CASSLDLRQSADQPQHF. DNA for the CDR3: TGTGCCAGCAGCTTAGATCTACGGCAGTCGGCCGATCAGCCCCAGCATTTT. V and J are TRBV11-2 and TRBJ1-5; D call uncertain. V was clipped by 0 bases and J by 5 bases, with 17 bases between them. The CDR3 has 17 residues. Looked up from germline, CDR1 is SGHAT and CDR2 is FQNNGV.

The rearrangement joins TRBV15 to TRBJ1-1; 10 nucleotides match TRBD1. V shed 5 bases, J shed 4 bases, and the junction held 4 bases outside the gene matches. The CDR3 runs to 14 residues. Germline CDR1 is LNHNV and CDR2 is YYDKDF (reference sequence). The CDR3 sequence: CATSGGDRGTEAFF. The CDR3 DNA sequence: TGTGCCACCAGCGGGGGGGACAGGGGCACTGAAGCTTTCTTT. The complete variable domain, with remaining parts taken from reference TRBV15 and TRBJ1-1, reads DAMVIQNPRYQVTQFGKPVTLSCSQTLNHNVMYWYQQKSSQAPKLLFHYYDKDFNNEADTPDNFQSRRPNTSFCFLDIRSPGLGDTAMYLCATSGGDRGTEAFFGQGTRLTVV.

This sequence joins TRBV7-9 and TRBJ1-4; 10 bases line up with TRBD1. This CDR3 has 17 amino acids. CDR1 and CDR2 (germline): SEHNR, FQNEAQ (reference sequence). V lost 4 bases to trimming and J lost 5 bases; unmatched junction nucleotides: 10. The CDR3, as DNA: TGTGCCAGCAGCTCCGGACAGGGGGGCGTCTTAAATGAAAAACTGTTTTTT. Protein: CASSSGQGGVLNEKLFF.

This clone turned up a few times. This chain connects TRBV6-5 to TRBJ1-5; possibly TRBD1 for D (5 bases). V lost 2 bases and J lost 3, with 14 bases in between. Germline assignment: CDR1 MNHEY and CDR2 SVGAGI. The CDR3 is 16 residues long. This CDR3 reads CASSYSFQGYNQPQHF. The CDR3 nucleotides are TGTGCCAGCAGTTACAGTTTTCAGGGCTACAATCAGCCCCAGCATTTT.

The chain combines TRBV19 with TRBJ2-5; D not certain. The V gene's germline CDR1 is LNHDA and CDR2 SQIVND (reference sequence). Between the trimmed V and J ends, which lost 3 bases and 5 bases, there was a span of 10 bases. The length of the CDR3 is 13 residues. Here the CDR3 reads CASSIRLGETQYF. CDR3 in DNA: TGTGCCAGTAGTATCCGGCTTGGGGAGACCCAGTACTTC.

This chain uses TRBV5-1 with TRBJ2-2, with 8 bases identical to TRBD1. Trimming took 5 bases from V and 0 from J; bases not matched to a gene: 3. This CDR3 comprises 15 residues. Germline V gene lookup returns CDR1 SGHRS and CDR2 YFSETQ. CDR3 in DNA: TGCGCCAGCAGTACGGGACAGGCGAACACCGGGGAGCTGTTTTTT. Translating it yields CASSTGQANTGELFF.